The 3 T cell receptor beta chains reported below all come from one sample, sequenced in a study of blood T cell repertoires in COVID-19. Here immunoSEQ multiplex PCR was the method, and the copy in TCRdb shows in-frame clones only, minus some. The sample records more than 95,000 clones, about 75% being singletons. The sequencing sample was made of peripheral blood. Every receptor here comes from a woman aged 70-85 years with acute or convalescent COVID-19.

The CDR3 protein is CASSQEDRADTEAFF. The CDR3 region has the DNA TGCGCCAGCAGCCAAGAGGACAGGGCGGACACTGAAGCTTTCTTT. J is TRBJ1-1 and V is TRBV4-1, with TRBD1 identical over 8 bases. This CDR3 spans 15 amino acids. CDR1 MGHRA and CDR2 YSYEKL come from the germline V gene. Trimming removed 0 bases from V and 3 bases from J; junction bases left unmatched: 3.

CDR3 amino acids: CASKNPGQGANEKLFF. CDR3 nucleotide sequence: TGCGCCAGCAAAAATCCGGGACAGGGGGCTAATGAAAAACTGTTTTTT. This chain joins TRBV5-1 and TRBJ1-4, with 11 bases matching TRBD1. The V gene end was trimmed by 6 bases and the J gene end by 3 bases; junction bases not matched to a gene: 7. The CDR3 is made up of 16 amino acids. Germline V lookup: CDR1 SGHRS, CDR2 YFSETQ.

The CDR3 DNA sequence: TGCAGCGTTGATCGGGAAGACTATGGCTACACCTTC. This encodes CSVDREDYGYTF. V is TRBV29-1 and J is TRBJ1-2, with D unclear. Germline V gene data show CDR1 as SQVTM and CDR2 as ANQGSEA. The CDR3 totals 12 residues. V dropped 3 bases and J dropped 3 bases, with 8 bases sitting between them.